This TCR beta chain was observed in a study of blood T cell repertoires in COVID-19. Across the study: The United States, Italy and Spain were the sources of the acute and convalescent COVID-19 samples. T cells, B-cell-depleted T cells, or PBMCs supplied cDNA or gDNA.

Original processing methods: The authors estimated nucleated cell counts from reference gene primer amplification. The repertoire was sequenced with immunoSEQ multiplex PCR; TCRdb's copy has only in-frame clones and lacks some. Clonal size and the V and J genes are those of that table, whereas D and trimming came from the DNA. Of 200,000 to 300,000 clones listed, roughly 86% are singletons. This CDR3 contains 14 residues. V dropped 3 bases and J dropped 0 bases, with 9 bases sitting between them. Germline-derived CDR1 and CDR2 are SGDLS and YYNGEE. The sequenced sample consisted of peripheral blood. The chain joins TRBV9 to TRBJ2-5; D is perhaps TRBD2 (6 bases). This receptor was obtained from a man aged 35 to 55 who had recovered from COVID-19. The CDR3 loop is CASSARRDQETQYF. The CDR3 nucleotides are TGTGCCAGCAGCGCCAGGAGGGACCAAGAGACCCAGTACTTC.